These 29 T cell receptor beta chains were all obtained from the same sample, sequenced in a study of vaccination effects on CD4 cells after COVID-19. Sequencing followed a ViraFEST assay step that expanded antigen-specific CD4+ T cells with viral peptide pools. Once cultured for roughly ten days, the cells underwent separation to obtain CD4+ T cells. Participants completed two doses of the BNT162b2 or mRNA-1273 vaccine. TCRdb's table, derived via immunoSEQ multiplex PCR, lists solely in-frame clones and lacks some. The sample yields roughly 68,000 clones, around 69% seen once. These receptors have no known antigen. The starting material was CD4+ T cells from PBMCs cultured with HCoV-229E spike peptides, obtained after COVID-19 vaccination. All receptors come from a human donor who received a COVID-19 vaccine.

V usage is TRBV9 and J usage is TRBJ2-1; a weak D match, TRBD1 (8 bases). CDR3 length: 15 residues. The V end lost 3 bases, the J end lost 1 base, and 11 bases lay between the germline ends. CDR1 is SGDLS, CDR2 YYNGEE, per germline. For the CDR3, the DNA is TGTGCCAGCAGCGCACAGGGGGGGTCCTACAATGAGCAGTTCTTC. Amino acids: CASSAQGGSYNEQFF. Filled out from reference TRBV9 and TRBJ2-1, the complete variable domain reads DSGVTQTPKHLITATGQRVTLRCSPRSGDLSVYWYQQSLDQGLQFLIQYYNGEERAKGNILERFSAQQFPDLHSELNLSSLELGDSALYFCASSAQGGSYNEQFFGPGTRLTVL.

CDR3 in DNA: TGTGCCTGGAGTGCCCCGGACAGACAAGAGACCCAGTACTTC. This codes for CAWSAPDRQETQYF. The V and J genes are TRBV30 and TRBJ2-5; D may be TRBD1 (6 bases). V lost 1 base to trimming and J lost 2 bases, with 11 bases between them. Germline CDR1 GTSNPN, CDR2 SVGIG (reference sequence). CDR3 length: 14 amino acids.

The chain couples TRBV3-1 (or the pseudogene TRBV3-2) to TRBJ2-3, with 8 nucleotides matching TRBD2. The CDR3 totals 16 residues. Trimming took 1 base from V and 3 from J; bases not matched to a gene: 6. Germline assignment: CDR1 LGHDT and CDR2 YNNKEL (reference sequence). The CDR3 coding sequence is TGTGCCAGCAGCCAAGGTGCGGGGGGCGGAACAGATACGCAGTATTTT. Encoded protein: CASSQGAGGGTDTQYF.

The sample holds a few counts of this clone. The chain links TRBV30 to TRBJ1-5; possible D gene TRBD1, 6 bases. The V end lost 1 base, the J end lost 7 bases, and 14 bases lay between the germline ends. Germline assignment: CDR1 GTSNPN and CDR2 SVGIG (reference sequence). The CDR3 covers 14 residues. CDR3 bases: TGTGCCTGGAGTGAACTCAGGGGTGGCCAGCCCCAGCATTTT. Protein sequence: CAWSELRGGQPQHF. Drawing the rest from reference TRBV30 and TRBJ1-5, the complete variable domain is SQTIHQWPATLVQPVGSPLSLECTVEGTSNPNLYWYRQAAGRGLQLLFYSVGIGQISSEVPQNLSASRPQDRQFILSSKKLLLSDSGFYLCAWSELRGGQPQHFGDGTRLSIL.

The chain links TRBV29-1 to TRBJ2-3; D possibly matches TRBD1 or TRBD2 (6 bases each). Deletions cut 8 bases from V and 4 bases from J, with 22 bases between. This CDR3 spans 15 amino acids. CDR1 and CDR2 from the germline V gene are SQVTM and ANQGSEA. DNA of the CDR3: TGCAGCCCGGTGGTGGGGGGCGCAGGAGCAGATACGCAGTATTTT. Its translation is CSPVVGGAGADTQYF.

The chain combines TRBV7-2 with TRBJ1-1; tentatively, D is TRBD1 (6 bases). The CDR3 runs to 14 residues. V lost 1 base to trimming and J lost 8 bases, with 14 bases between them. CDR1 and CDR2 from the germline V gene are SGHTA and FQGNSA. CDR3 in DNA: TGTGCCAGCAGCTTAGAGGGGGGGCGGACGGAAGCTTTCTTT. Its translation is CASSLEGGRTEAFF. Looking up the rest from reference TRBV7-2 and TRBJ1-1 gives the full variable domain: GAGVSQSPSNKVTEKGKDVELRCDPISGHTALYWYRQSLGQGLEFLIYFQGNSAPDKSGLPSDRFSAERTGGSVSTLTIQRTQQEDSAVYLCASSLEGGRTEAFFGQGTRLTVV.

The chain is built from TRBV2 and TRBJ1-1, with a possible D match to TRBD1 (5 bases). V shed 9 bases and J shed 0 bases, with 17 bases lying between them. CDR1 is SNHLY and CDR2 is FYNNEI in the germline V gene. This CDR3 is built from 15 residues. The CDR3 region is CARTRGSGMNTEAFF. The CDR3 coding sequence is TGTGCCAGGACTCGGGGGTCGGGCATGAACACTGAAGCTTTCTTT.

This clone was counted a single time. The V call is TRBV27, the J call TRBJ2-5; D unclear. Trimming shortened V by 2 bases and J by 1 base, and 8 bases separated the two germline ends. The CDR3 is 14 residues long. Germline values: CDR1 MNHEY, CDR2 SMNVEV (reference sequence). This CDR3 reads CASSLGQTQETQYF. CDR3 nucleotide sequence: TGTGCCAGCAGTTTAGGTCAGACCCAAGAGACCCAGTACTTC.

This clone appeared a few times. The chain employs TRBV5-8 and TRBJ1-5; D is unclear. The V and J ends lost 2 bases and 8 bases respectively, with 8 bases between them. Germline CDR1 is SGHTS and CDR2 is YDEGEE. CDR3 length equals 12 residues. CDR3 loop: CASSFLPEPQHF. CDR3 coding DNA: TGTGCCAGCAGCTTCCTCCCGGAGCCCCAGCATTTT. Supplemented by reference TRBV5-8 and TRBJ1-5, the full variable domain reads EAGVTQSPTHLIKTRGQQATLRCSPISGHTSVYWYQQALGLGLQFLLWYDEGEERNRGNFPPRFSGRQFPNYSSELNVNALELEDSALYLCASSFLPEPQHFGDGTRLSIL.

The chain employs TRBV5-1 and TRBJ2-3; tentative D call: TRBD2 (6 bases). This CDR3 comprises 17 residues. The V end was cut by 2 bases, the J end by 0 bases, with 16 bases between. Germline-derived CDR1 and CDR2 are SGHRS and YFSETQ. The CDR3 region has the DNA TGCGCCAGCAGCTTCCAGGGCCGTGGGACTAGCACAGATACGCAGTATTTT. Amino acid sequence: CASSFQGRGTSTDTQYF. Full variable domain (outside the CDR3, taken from reference TRBV5-1 and TRBJ2-3): KAGVTQTPRYLIKTRGQQVTLSCSPISGHRSVSWYQQTPGQGLQFLFEYFSETQRNKGNFPGRFSGRQFSNSRSEMNVSTLELGDSALYLCASSFQGRGTSTDTQYFGPGTRLTVL.

In its sample, this clone was seen a few times. The V and J genes are TRBV7-6 and TRBJ2-3; 7 nucleotides agree with TRBD1. J lost 2 bases, V lost 1 base, and 3 bases had no gene match. Per the germline V gene, CDR1 is SGHVS and CDR2 is FNYEAQ. CDR3 length equals 15 residues. CDR3 DNA: TGTGCCAGCAGCTTAGGGACAGGAGACACAGATACGCAGTATTTT. Protein sequence: CASSLGTGDTDTQYF.

V is TRBV19 and J is TRBJ1-1, with D possibly matching TRBD1 (5 bases). The germline CDR1 and CDR2 sequences are LNHDA and SQIVND (reference sequence). V was pared by 2 bases and J by 5 bases, with 12 bases between. The CDR3 extends over 14 amino acids. In DNA, the CDR3 is TGTGCCAGTAGTATATTTCCAGGGCGAACTGAAGCTTTCTTT. Residues: CASSIFPGRTEAFF.

This clone was seen a handful of times. The rearrangement uses TRBV5-1 and TRBJ2-5; no clear D gene. The CDR3 spans 11 residues. V was clipped by 4 bases and J by 2 bases, with 3 bases between them. Germline values: CDR1 SGHRS, CDR2 YFSETQ. The CDR3 sequence is CASSDQETQYF. The DNA for the CDR3 is TGCGCCAGCAGCGATCAAGAGACCCAGTACTTC.

The rearrangement joins TRBV28 to TRBJ1-5; D gene uncertain. In germline, CDR1 is MDHEN, CDR2 SYDVKM. The CDR3 is 15 amino acids. The V end lost 2 bases, the J end lost 0 bases, and 8 bases lay between the germline ends. The CDR3 region has the DNA TGTGCCAGCAGTTTAATCCGGGATAGCAATCAGCCCCAGCATTTT. It is translated as CASSLIRDSNQPQHF.

J is TRBJ2-7 and V is TRBV10-2, with D perhaps TRBD1 (7 bases). V was trimmed by 4 bases and J by 1 base, leaving 11 bases between them. Germline V lookup: CDR1 WSHSY, CDR2 SAAADI. There are 14 residues in the CDR3. The CDR3 coding sequence is TGCGCCAGCAGTGGCGGGACAGATTCCTACGAGCAGTACGTC. It specifies CASSGGTDSYEQYV.

This chain uses TRBV5-1 with TRBJ1-1; possibly TRBD1 for D (5 bases). The CDR3 runs to 14 residues. Trimming pared 6 bases from V and 5 bases from J, leaving 17 bases between. Germline V CDR1 and CDR2: SGHRS, YFSETQ. The DNA for the CDR3 is TGCGCCAGCAAGAGTCTGGGGCGATATACTGAAGCTTTCTTT. It codes for CASKSLGRYTEAFF.

The chain carries TRBV4-3 and TRBJ1-2; TRBD1 aligns across 7 bases. V lost 3 bases, J lost 5 bases, and 3 bases stayed unmatched. Germline values: CDR1 LGHNA, CDR2 YSLEER. The CDR3 has 13 residues. CDR3 protein: CASSHDRVYGYTF. For the CDR3, the DNA is TGCGCCAGCAGCCACGACAGGGTGTATGGCTACACCTTC.

V and J are TRBV15 and TRBJ2-6, with TRBD2 as a possible D gene (6 bases). Germline CDR1 is LNHNV and CDR2 is YYDKDF (reference sequence). There are 16 residues in the CDR3. V lost 11 bases to trimming and J lost 0 bases, with 17 bases between them. CDR3 in amino acids: CASRPGGSSGANVLTF. CDR3 coding DNA: TGTGCCTCCCGTCCCGGGGGTTCCTCTGGGGCCAACGTCCTGACTTTC.

The rearrangement uses TRBV18 and TRBJ1-2, with D unresolved. V was cut by 3 bases and J by 1 base, with 21 bases left in between. This CDR3 comprises 18 residues. CDR1 is KGHSH, CDR2 LQKENI, per germline. The chain's CDR3 is CASSPVRNSGTDNYGYTF. In DNA form, the CDR3 reads TGTGCCAGCTCACCGGTCCGGAACTCCGGAACCGATAACTATGGCTACACCTTC.

This chain connects TRBV5-5 to TRBJ2-7, with D unresolved. CDR1 and CDR2 from the germline V gene are SGHKS and YYEKEE (reference sequence). The germline V and J ends were trimmed by 3 bases and 5 bases, with 12 bases remaining between them. The CDR3 is made up of 13 amino acids. CDR3 loop: CASSSYWWNEQYV. In DNA, the CDR3 is TGTGCCAGCAGCTCCTACTGGTGGAACGAGCAGTACGTC.

This clone turned up a few times. The chain links TRBV5-1 to TRBJ1-2; D gene ambiguous. Germline CDR1 reads SGHRS; CDR2 reads YFSETQ. Trimming pared 0 bases from V and 9 bases from J, leaving 12 bases between. The CDR3 sequence is 13 residues long. The CDR3: CASSLAGDARYTF. The CDR3 nucleotides read TGCGCCAGCAGCTTGGCCGGGGATGCTCGCTACACCTTC.

This chain connects TRBV14 to TRBJ1-2; 9 bases match TRBD1. Trimming cost V 2 bases and J 2 bases; bases outside gene matches: 3. The CDR3 totals 15 residues. Per the germline V gene, CDR1 is SGHDN and CDR2 is FVKESK. The CDR3 region is CASSQPGQGNYGYTF. CDR3 nucleotides: TGTGCCAGCAGCCAACCGGGACAGGGAAACTATGGCTACACCTTC.

The CDR3 DNA is TGTGCCACCAGTGAAAGGACAGGGGGAGGGGAGACCCAGTACTTC. It is translated as CATSERTGGGETQYF. The chain couples TRBV24-1 to TRBJ2-5; 10 bases align to TRBD1. Germline-derived CDR1 and CDR2 are KGHDR and SFDVKD. The CDR3 loop spans 15 amino acids. V lost 4 bases to trimming and J lost 5 bases; unmatched junction nucleotides: 6.

The rearrangement uses TRBV5-4 and TRBJ1-2; 7 nucleotides agree with TRBD1. J was trimmed by 6 bases and V by 0 bases; bases with no gene match: 5. Per the germline V gene, CDR1 is SGHNT and CDR2 is YYREEE (reference sequence). The CDR3 has 14 residues. The CDR3 DNA sequence: TGTGCCAGCAGCTTGGGCCAGGGGGGGAATGGCTACACCTTC. Translated: CASSLGQGGNGYTF.

The chain is built from TRBV7-2 and TRBJ2-2; D might be TRBD2 (6 bases). CDR3 length: 15 amino acids. Between the trimmed V and J ends, which lost 1 base and 3 bases, there was a span of 9 bases. Germline CDR1 SGHTA, CDR2 FQGNSA. The CDR3 coding sequence is TGTGCCAGCAGCTTAGTCGGCGGGGACACCGGGGAGCTGTTTTTT. Its translation is CASSLVGGDTGELFF.

CDR3 loop: CASSSLGGIDTQYF. Here the CDR3 DNA reads TGCGCCAGCAGCTCTCTGGGGGGGATAGATACGCAGTATTTT. The genes are TRBV5-1 and TRBJ2-3; the match to TRBD2 covers 7 bases. There are 14 residues in the CDR3. V was clipped by 3 bases and J by 5 bases; unmatched bases: 6. Germline lookup yields CDR1 SGHRS and CDR2 YFSETQ.

The chain uses TRBV10-1 and TRBJ2-5; 7 nucleotides align to TRBD2. The V and J ends lost 3 bases and 5 bases, in that order; junction bases with no gene match: 12. The CDR3 sequence is 16 residues long. The germline gives CDR1 WNHNN, CDR2 SYGVQD (reference sequence). The CDR3 protein is CASSENRGEGGETQYF. The DNA for the CDR3 is TGCGCCAGCAGTGAAAATCGTGGAGAGGGAGGGGAGACCCAGTACTTC.

The rearrangement uses TRBV6-5 and TRBJ2-5, with 7 bases aligning to TRBD1. Germline trimming cut 5 bases from V and 2 bases from J; bases unmatched to any gene: 8. CDR1 and CDR2 from the germline V gene are MNHEY and SVGAGI. There are 15 residues in the CDR3. The chain's CDR3 is CASSQQGQNQETQYF. CDR3 DNA sequence: TGTGCCAGCAGTCAACAGGGACAGAATCAAGAGACCCAGTACTTC.

The J gene is TRBJ1-1, the V gene TRBV5-5, with D possibly TRBD1 on 5 matching bases. The V gene lost 1 base and the J gene lost 0 bases, with 16 bases spanning the gap. The CDR3 extends over 17 amino acids. In germline, CDR1 is SGHKS, CDR2 YYEKEE (reference sequence). The DNA for the CDR3 is TGTGCCAGCAGCTTGCTTTCGGGGCGGCTCATGAACACTGAAGCTTTCTTT. This codes for CASSLLSGRLMNTEAFF.